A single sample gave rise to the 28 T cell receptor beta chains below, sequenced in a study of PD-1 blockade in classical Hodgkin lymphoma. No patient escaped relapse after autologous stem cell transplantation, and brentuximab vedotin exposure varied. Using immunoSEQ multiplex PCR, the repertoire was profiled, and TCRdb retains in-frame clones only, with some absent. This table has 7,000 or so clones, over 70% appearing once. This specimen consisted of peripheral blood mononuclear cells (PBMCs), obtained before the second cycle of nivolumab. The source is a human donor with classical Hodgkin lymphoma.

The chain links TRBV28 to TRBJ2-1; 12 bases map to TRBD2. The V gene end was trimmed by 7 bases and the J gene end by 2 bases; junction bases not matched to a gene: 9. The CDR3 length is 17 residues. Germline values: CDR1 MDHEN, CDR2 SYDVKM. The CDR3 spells CASTPSGRALTYNEQFF. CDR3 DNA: TGTGCCAGCACCCCTAGCGGGAGGGCCTTAACCTACAATGAGCAGTTCTTC.

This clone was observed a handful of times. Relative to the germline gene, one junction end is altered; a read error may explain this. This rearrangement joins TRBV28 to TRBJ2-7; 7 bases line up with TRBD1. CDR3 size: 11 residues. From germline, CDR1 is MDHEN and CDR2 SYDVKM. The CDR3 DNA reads TGTGCCAGCAGTTCCGGGACAGTGATAAATTTC. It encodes CASSSGTVINF.

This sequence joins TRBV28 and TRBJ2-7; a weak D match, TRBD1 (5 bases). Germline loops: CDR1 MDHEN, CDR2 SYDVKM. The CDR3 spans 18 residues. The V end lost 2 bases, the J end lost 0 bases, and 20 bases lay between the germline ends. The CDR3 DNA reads TGTGCCAGCAGTTTAGGCTTTATTTTTTTTGACAGCTCCTACGAGCAGTACTTC. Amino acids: CASSLGFIFFDSSYEQYF.

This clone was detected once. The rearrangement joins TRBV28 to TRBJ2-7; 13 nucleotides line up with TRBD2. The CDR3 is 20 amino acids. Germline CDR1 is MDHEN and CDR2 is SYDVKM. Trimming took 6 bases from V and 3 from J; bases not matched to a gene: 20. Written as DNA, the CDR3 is TGTGCCAGCAGAACCAGGACAGGGGGCTGGGGACTAGCGGGATTCTACGAGCAGTACTTC. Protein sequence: CASRTRTGGWGLAGFYEQYF.

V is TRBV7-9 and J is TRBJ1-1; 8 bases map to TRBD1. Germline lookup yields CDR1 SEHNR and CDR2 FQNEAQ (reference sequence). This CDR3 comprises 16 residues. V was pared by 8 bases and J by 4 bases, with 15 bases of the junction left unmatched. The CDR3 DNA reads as TGTGCCAGCGTGGTGGGGCCAGGGGGCGAGAGCACTGAAGCTTTCTTT. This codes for CASVVGPGGESTEAFF.

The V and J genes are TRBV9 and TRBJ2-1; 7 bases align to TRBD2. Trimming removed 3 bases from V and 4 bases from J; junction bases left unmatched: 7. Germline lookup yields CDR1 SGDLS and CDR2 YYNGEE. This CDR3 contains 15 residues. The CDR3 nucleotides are TGTGCCAGCAGCGCGAGCGGGGTAGGGTACAATGAGCAGTTCTTC. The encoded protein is CASSASGVGYNEQFF. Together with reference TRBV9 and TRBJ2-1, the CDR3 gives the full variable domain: DSGVTQTPKHLITATGQRVTLRCSPRSGDLSVYWYQQSLDQGLQFLIQYYNGEERAKGNILERFSAQQFPDLHSELNLSSLELGDSALYFCASSASGVGYNEQFFGPGTRLTVL.

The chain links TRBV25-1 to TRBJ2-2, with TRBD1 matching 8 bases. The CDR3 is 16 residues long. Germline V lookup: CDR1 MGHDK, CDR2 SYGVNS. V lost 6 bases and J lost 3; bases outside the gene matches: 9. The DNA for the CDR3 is TGTGCCAGCAGAGCTCCGGGACAGGTTCACACCGGGGAGCTGTTTTTT. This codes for CASRAPGQVHTGELFF.

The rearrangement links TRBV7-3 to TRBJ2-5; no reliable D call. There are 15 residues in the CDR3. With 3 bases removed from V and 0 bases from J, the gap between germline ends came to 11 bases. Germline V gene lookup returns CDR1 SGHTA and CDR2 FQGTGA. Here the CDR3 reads CASSFGQDDQETQYF. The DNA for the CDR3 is TGTGCCAGCAGCTTTGGGCAGGACGACCAAGAGACCCAGTACTTC. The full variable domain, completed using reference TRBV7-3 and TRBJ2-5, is GAGVSQTPSNKVTEKGKYVELRCDPISGHTALYWYRQSLGQGPEFLIYFQGTGAADDSGLPNDRFFAVRPEGSVSTLKIQRTERGDSAVYLCASSFGQDDQETQYFGPGTRLLVL.

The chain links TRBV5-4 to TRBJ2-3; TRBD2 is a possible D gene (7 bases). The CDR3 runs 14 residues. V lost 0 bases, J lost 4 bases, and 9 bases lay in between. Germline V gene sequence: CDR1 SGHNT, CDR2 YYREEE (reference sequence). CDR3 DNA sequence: TGTGCCAGCAGCTTGGCGGGGGGCCCAGATACGCAGTATTTT. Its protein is CASSLAGGPDTQYF.

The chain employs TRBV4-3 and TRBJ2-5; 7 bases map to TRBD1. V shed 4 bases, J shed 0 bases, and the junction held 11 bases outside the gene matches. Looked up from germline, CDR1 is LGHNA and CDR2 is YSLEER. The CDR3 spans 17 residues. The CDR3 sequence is CASSPHLWDSNQETQYF. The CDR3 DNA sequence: TGCGCCAGCAGCCCCCACCTCTGGGACAGCAACCAAGAGACCCAGTACTTC.

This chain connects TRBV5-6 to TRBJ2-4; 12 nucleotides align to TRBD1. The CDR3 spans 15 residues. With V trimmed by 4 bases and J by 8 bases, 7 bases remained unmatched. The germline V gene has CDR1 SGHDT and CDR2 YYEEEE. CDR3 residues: CASSLGDRGHDIQYF. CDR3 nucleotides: TGTGCCAGCAGCCTGGGGGACAGGGGGCATGACATTCAGTACTTC.

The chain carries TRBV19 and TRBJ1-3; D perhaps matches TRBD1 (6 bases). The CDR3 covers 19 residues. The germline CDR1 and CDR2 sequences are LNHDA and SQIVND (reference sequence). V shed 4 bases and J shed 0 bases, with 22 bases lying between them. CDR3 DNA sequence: TGTGCCAGTAGTACCCCTCTGGGCCGGGACACGAGCTCTGGAAACACCATATATTTT. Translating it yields CASSTPLGRDTSSGNTIYF.

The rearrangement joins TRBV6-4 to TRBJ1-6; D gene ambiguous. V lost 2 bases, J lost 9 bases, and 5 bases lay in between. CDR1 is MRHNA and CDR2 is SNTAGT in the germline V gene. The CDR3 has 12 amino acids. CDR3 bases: TGTGCCAGCAGTGACATGGGTTCACCCCTCCACTTT. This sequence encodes CASSDMGSPLHF.

The CDR3 bases are TGCGCCAGCAGTGACCAGGACAGCCAAGAGACCCAGTACTTC. Residues: CASSDQDSQETQYF. The chain employs TRBV10-1 and TRBJ2-5; TRBD1 might be the D (6 bases). V dropped 3 bases and J dropped 1 base, with 9 bases sitting between them. Germline values: CDR1 WNHNN, CDR2 SYGVQD (reference sequence). The CDR3 runs to 14 residues.

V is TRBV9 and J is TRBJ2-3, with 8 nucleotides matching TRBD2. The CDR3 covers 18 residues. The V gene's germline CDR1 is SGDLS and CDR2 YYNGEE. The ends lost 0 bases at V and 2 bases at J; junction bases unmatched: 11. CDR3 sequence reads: CASSVGKLAGGTTDTQYF. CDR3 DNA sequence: TGTGCCAGCAGCGTAGGTAAGCTGGCGGGAGGAACCACAGATACGCAGTATTTT. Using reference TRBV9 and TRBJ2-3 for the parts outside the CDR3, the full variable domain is DSGVTQTPKHLITATGQRVTLRCSPRSGDLSVYWYQQSLDQGLQFLIQYYNGEERAKGNILERFSAQQFPDLHSELNLSSLELGDSALYFCASSVGKLAGGTTDTQYFGPGTRLTVL.

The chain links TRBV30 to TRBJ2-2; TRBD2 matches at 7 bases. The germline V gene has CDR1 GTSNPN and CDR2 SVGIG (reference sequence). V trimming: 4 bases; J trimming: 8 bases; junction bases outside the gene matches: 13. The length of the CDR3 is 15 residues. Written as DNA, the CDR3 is TGTGCCTGGATGGATCTAGCGGCCTCTGAGGGGGAGCTGTTTTTT. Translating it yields CAWMDLAASEGELFF.

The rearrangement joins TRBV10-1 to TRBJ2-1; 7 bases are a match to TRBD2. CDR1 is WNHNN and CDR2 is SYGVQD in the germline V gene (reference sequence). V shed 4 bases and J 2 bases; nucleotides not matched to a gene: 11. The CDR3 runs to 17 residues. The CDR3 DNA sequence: TGCGCCAGCAGTGCGAGTACTAGCGATGGGGCCTACAATGAGCAGTTCTTC. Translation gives CASSASTSDGAYNEQFF.

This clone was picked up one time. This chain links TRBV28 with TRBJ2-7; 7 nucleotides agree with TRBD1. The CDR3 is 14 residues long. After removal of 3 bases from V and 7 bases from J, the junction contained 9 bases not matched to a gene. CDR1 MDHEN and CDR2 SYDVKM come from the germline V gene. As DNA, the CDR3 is TGTGCCAGCAGTTTCACAGGGGCTTTAGGGGAGCAGTACTTC. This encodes CASSFTGALGEQYF.

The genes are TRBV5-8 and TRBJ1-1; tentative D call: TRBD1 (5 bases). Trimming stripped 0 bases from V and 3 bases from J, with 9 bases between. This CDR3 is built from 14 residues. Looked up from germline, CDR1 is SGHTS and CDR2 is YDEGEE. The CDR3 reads CASSLAGKHTEAFF. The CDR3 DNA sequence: TGTGCCAGCAGCTTGGCAGGGAAACACACTGAAGCTTTCTTT.

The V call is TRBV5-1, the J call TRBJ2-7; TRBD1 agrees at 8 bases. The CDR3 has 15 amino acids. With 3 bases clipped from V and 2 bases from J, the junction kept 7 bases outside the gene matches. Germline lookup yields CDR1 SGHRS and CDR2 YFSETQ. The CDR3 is CASSWRTGRTYEQYF. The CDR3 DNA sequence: TGCGCCAGCAGCTGGCGGACAGGGAGGACCTACGAGCAGTACTTC.

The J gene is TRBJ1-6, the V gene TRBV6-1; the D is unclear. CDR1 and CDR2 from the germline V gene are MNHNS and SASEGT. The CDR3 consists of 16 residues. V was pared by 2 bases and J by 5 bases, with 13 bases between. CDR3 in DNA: TGTGCCAGCAGTGAATTGGTGACCTTAGATAATTCACCCCTCCACTTT. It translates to CASSELVTLDNSPLHF.

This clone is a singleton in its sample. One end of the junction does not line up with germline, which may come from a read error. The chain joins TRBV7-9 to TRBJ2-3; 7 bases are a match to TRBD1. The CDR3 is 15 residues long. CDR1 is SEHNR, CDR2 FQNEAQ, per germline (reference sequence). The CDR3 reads CVSSSQGRPQDTQYF. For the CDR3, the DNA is TGTGTCAGCAGCTCACAGGGGAGACCGCAAGATACGCAGTATTTT.

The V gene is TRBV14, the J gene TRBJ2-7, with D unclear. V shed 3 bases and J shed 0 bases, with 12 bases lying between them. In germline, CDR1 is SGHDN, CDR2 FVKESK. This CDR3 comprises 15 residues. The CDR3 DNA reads TGTGCCAGCAGCCAGTGGGCAGGCAGCTCCTACGAGCAGTACTTC. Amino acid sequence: CASSQWAGSSYEQYF.

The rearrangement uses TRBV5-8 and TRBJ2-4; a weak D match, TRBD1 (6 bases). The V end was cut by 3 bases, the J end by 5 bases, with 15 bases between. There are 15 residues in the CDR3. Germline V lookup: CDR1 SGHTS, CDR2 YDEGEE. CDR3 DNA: TGTGCCAGCAGCTCCTTTAAGACAGGTCAAAACATTCAGTACTTC. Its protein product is CASSSFKTGQNIQYF.

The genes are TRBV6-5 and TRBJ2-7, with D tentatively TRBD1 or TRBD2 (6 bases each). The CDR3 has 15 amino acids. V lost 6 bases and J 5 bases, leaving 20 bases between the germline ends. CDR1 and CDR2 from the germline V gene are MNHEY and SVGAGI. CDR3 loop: CASSGTGLGGHEQYF. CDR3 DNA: TGTGCCAGCAGCGGTACCGGGCTGGGGGGCCACGAGCAGTACTTC.

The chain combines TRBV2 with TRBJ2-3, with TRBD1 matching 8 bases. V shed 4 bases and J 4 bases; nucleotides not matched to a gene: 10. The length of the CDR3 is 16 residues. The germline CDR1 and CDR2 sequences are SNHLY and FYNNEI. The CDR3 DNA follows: TGTGCCAGCAGTGCCAGGGGGCTCTTTCGCGCAGATACGCAGTATTTT. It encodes CASSARGLFRADTQYF.

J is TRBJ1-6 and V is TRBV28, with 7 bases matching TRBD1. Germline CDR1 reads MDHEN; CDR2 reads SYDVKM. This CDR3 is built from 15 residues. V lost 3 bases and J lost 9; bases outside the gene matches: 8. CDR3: CASSFIEAGGSPLHF. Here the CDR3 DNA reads TGTGCCAGCAGTTTCATCGAGGCAGGGGGTTCACCCCTCCACTTT.

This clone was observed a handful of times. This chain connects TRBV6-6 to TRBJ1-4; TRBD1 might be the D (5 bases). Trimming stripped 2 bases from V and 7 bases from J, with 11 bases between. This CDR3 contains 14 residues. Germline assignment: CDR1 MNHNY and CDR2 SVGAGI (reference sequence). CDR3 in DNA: TGTGCCAGCAGTTACGACAGTTTAGGTGAAAAACTGTTTTTT. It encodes CASSYDSLGEKLFF.